This is a list of T cell receptor beta chains from one sample in a study of cytomegalovirus exposure and HLA in healthy donors. The table came from immunoSEQ multiplex PCR; TCRdb's copy has only in-frame clones and leaves some out. Of about 130,000 clones in the sample, 60% to 75% were seen once. Sequences were obtained from PBMCs. Receptors originate from a woman aged 45-60 years in good health and CMV-seropositive. CDR3s include the opening cysteine and the closing phenylalanine or tryptophan. A D gene is named only where the DNA matches it firmly. Size is omitted from some rows. Given values are once, few, many or a class for expanded clones.

v_call	d_call	clone_size	j_call	cdr3_aa	cdr3_nt
TRBV23-1	.	.	TRBJ2-1	CASSQFPGRGCYNEQFF	TGCGCCAGCAGTCAATTTCCGGGCAGGGGTTGCTACAATGAGCAGTTCTTC
TRBV2	.	.	TRBJ2-7	CASSRTRNPPVF	TGTGCCAGCAGCCGTACTAGGAACCCTCCCGTTTTC
TRBV18	TRBD2	.	TRBJ2-4	CASSPVGRGAETKNIQYF	TGTGCCAGCTCACCGGTCGGGCGGGGGGCAGAGACCAAAAACATTCAGTACTTC
TRBV19	TRBD1	.	TRBJ1-5	CATTGQGLSQPQHF	TGTGCCACAACGGGACAGGGTTTAAGTCAGCCCCAGCATTTT
TRBV9	TRBD2	.	TRBJ2-7	CASSPLGGGSSYEQYF	TGTGCCAGCAGCCCCCTCGGGGGGGGTAGCTCCTACGAGCAGTACTTC
TRBV5-4	.	.	TRBJ1-2	CASSTPTGRGYTF	TGTGCCAGCAGCACACCGACAGGTCGTGGCTACACCTTC
TRBV6-5	.	few	TRBJ2-7	CASSSWDTGYEQYF	TGTGCCAGCAGTTCCTGGGACACTGGCTACGAGCAGTACTTC
TRBV7-2	.	.	TRBJ1-2	CASSLQVQSDGYTF	TGTGCCAGCAGCTTACAGGTACAATCCGATGGCTACACCTTC
TRBV27	TRBD2	.	TRBJ2-7	CASSTLAGQRAYEQYF	TGTGCCAGCAGTACGTTAGCGGGGCAGCGGGCCTACGAGCAGTACTTC
TRBV7-9	TRBD2	many	TRBJ2-7	CASSPLTSGGQTYEQYF	TGTGCCAGCAGCCCTTTGACTAGCGGGGGGCAAACCTACGAGCAGTACTTC
TRBV18	.	.	TRBJ2-3	CASSPRHTDTQYF	TGTGCCAGCTCACCCCGACACACAGATACGCAGTATTTT
TRBV7-2	.	once	TRBJ2-5	CASSLNRGLQETQYF	TGTGCCAGCAGCTTAAATCGTGGCTTGCAGGAGACCCAGTACTTC
TRBV5-1	.	.	TRBJ2-7	CASSLNTYEQYF	TGCGCCAGCAGCTTAAATACCTACGAGCAGTACTTC
TRBV7-2	TRBD1	few	TRBJ2-3	CASSFHAGGVGDTQYF	TGTGCCAGCAGCTTCCACGCAGGGGGCGTTGGAGATACGCAGTATTTT
TRBV29-1	.	few	TRBJ2-2	CSADSGRAGELFF	TGCAGCGCTGACTCAGGGCGCGCCGGGGAGCTGTTTTTT
TRBV11-2	.	.	TRBJ1-1	CASSSALWRGNTEAFF	TGTGCCAGCAGTTCAGCCCTCTGGCGAGGGAACACTGAAGCTTTCTTT
TRBV6-1	.	.	TRBJ1-4	CASGSVGLFF	TGTGCCAGCGGTTCGGTTGGACTGTTTTTT
TRBV19	.	once	TRBJ1-5	CASRNHRTSNQPQHF	TGTGCCAGTAGGAACCACAGAACTAGCAATCAGCCCCAGCATTTT
TRBV7-7	.	few	TRBJ2-2	CASSPSWGVTNTGELFF	TGTGCTAGCAGCCCGAGCTGGGGGGTCACGAACACCGGGGAGCTGTTTTTT
TRBV2	TRBD2	.	TRBJ2-5	CASIRIAGVETQYF	TGTGCCAGCATAAGGATAGCGGGGGTAGAGACCCAGTACTTC
TRBV4-3	TRBD1	.	TRBJ2-3	CASSQDRTGDVTDTQYF	TGCGCCAGCAGCCAAGATCGGACAGGGGATGTCACAGATACGCAGTATTTT
TRBV10-3	.	.	TRBJ1-1	CAISDAGAGGTEAFF	TGTGCCATCAGTGACGCCGGGGCCGGGGGGACTGAAGCTTTCTTT
TRBV19	TRBD1	.	TRBJ1-2	CASRRGTGGISNYGYTF	TGTGCCAGTAGAAGGGGGACAGGGGGAATTTCTAACTATGGCTACACCTTC
TRBV19	.	few	TRBJ1-1	CASSRGGAEAFF	TGTGCCAGTAGTAGGGGAGGGGCTGAAGCTTTCTTT
TRBV6-1	.	.	TRBJ1-1	CASSLRSIEAFF	TGTGCCAGCTCCCTCCGGAGTATTGAAGCTTTCTTT
TRBV9	TRBD1	once	TRBJ2-5	CASSEVGQGLEETQYF	TGTGCCAGCAGCGAGGTGGGACAGGGGCTCGAAGAGACCCAGTACTTC
TRBV18	.	.	TRBJ1-3	CASSPRGSSGNTIYF	TGTGCCAGCTCACCAAGGGGGAGCTCTGGAAACACCATATATTTT
TRBV2	.	.	TRBJ1-6	CASTMNEGALNSPLHF	TGTGCCAGCACCATGAACGAGGGAGCATTAAACTCACCCCTCCACTTT
TRBV5-1	.	.	TRBJ2-5	CASSNGQSQETQYF	TGCGCCAGCAGTAATGGACAAAGCCAAGAGACCCAGTACTTC
TRBV11-3	.	few	TRBJ1-3	CASSRDTSGNTIYF	TGTGCCAGCAGCCGCGACACCTCTGGAAACACCATATATTTT
TRBV29-1	.	.	TRBJ2-2	CSVENPGIRNTGELFF	TGCAGCGTTGAAAACCCAGGGATTCGAAACACCGGGGAGCTGTTTTTT
TRBV15	TRBD1	.	TRBJ2-2	CATSRDRGKDTGELFF	TGTGCCACCAGCAGGGACAGGGGGAAAGACACCGGGGAGCTGTTTTTT
TRBV7-9	TRBD1	.	TRBJ1-1	CASTSDRGFTEAFF	TGTGCCAGCACCTCGGACAGGGGATTCACTGAAGCTTTCTTT
TRBV19	.	.	TRBJ1-2	CASTDQRRLYGYTF	TGTGCCAGTACCGACCAGCGGCGTCTTTATGGCTACACCTTC
TRBV27	.	.	TRBJ1-4	CASSLGGTSEKLFF	TGTGCCAGCAGTTTAGGAGGGACGAGTGAAAAACTGTTTTTT
TRBV18	.	.	TRBJ2-5	CASSPGTKETQYF	TGTGCCAGCTCCCCCGGGACAAAAGAGACCCAGTACTTC
TRBV2	TRBD1	.	TRBJ1-2	CAVGTGSYGYTF	TGTGCCGTTGGGACAGGATCCTATGGCTACACCTTC
TRBV7-6	.	.	TRBJ1-1	CASSLLGYRETEAFF	TGTGCCAGCAGCTTATTAGGTTATCGGGAAACTGAAGCTTTCTTT
TRBV2	TRBD1	.	TRBJ2-5	CASRRTGGGETQYF	TGTGCCAGCAGGCGAACAGGGGGTGGAGAGACCCAGTACTTC
TRBV27	.	.	TRBJ2-3	CASSFFRVPDTQYF	TGTGCCAGCAGTTTCTTCCGGGTCCCAGATACGCAGTATTTT
TRBV7-9	TRBD2	.	TRBJ2-5	CASSLGGYYQETQYF	TGTGCCAGCAGCTTGGGGGGGTACTACCAAGAGACCCAGTACTTC
TRBV5-1	.	.	TRBJ2-6	CASSLRQAHSGANVLTF	TGCGCCAGCAGCCTACGACAGGCCCACTCTGGGGCCAACGTCCTGACTTTC
TRBV7-9	.	.	TRBJ1-1	CASSSLSTGAEAFF	TGTGCCAGCAGCTCCTTATCGACAGGCGCTGAAGCTTTCTTT
TRBV9	TRBD1	.	TRBJ1-4	CASSATGQNEKLFF	TGTGCCAGCAGCGCGACGGGACAGAATGAAAAACTGTTTTTT
TRBV28	.	.	TRBJ2-2	CASSLPGPNTGELFF	TGTGCCAGCAGTTTGCCAGGGCCGAACACCGGGGAGCTGTTTTTT
TRBV7-9	.	once	TRBJ1-6	CASSLDSYNSPLHF	TGTGCCAGCAGCTTGGACTCTTATAATTCACCCCTCCACTTT
TRBV6-1	TRBD2	.	TRBJ2-1	CASRSGGNYNEQFF	TGTGCCAGCAGGAGCGGGGGGAACTACAATGAGCAGTTCTTC
TRBV5-1	TRBD2	.	TRBJ2-5	CARTSGGLNQETQYF	TGCGCCAGGACTAGCGGGGGGCTGAATCAAGAGACCCAGTACTTC
TRBV19	.	.	TRBJ1-1	CASSMRGEAFF	TGTGCCAGTAGTATGAGAGGTGAAGCTTTCTTT
TRBV2	TRBD2	.	TRBJ2-1	CASLAGGLGDEQFF	TGTGCCAGCCTAGCGGGGGGGCTGGGTGATGAGCAGTTCTTC
TRBV6-1	TRBD1	.	TRBJ2-1	CASSEVEGAFYNEQFF	TGTGCCAGCAGTGAAGTAGAGGGGGCCTTCTACAATGAGCAGTTCTTC
TRBV14	.	.	TRBJ1-1	CASSQALVPNTEAFF	TGTGCCAGCAGCCAAGCGTTAGTCCCGAACACTGAAGCTTTCTTT
TRBV19	.	.	TRBJ1-5	CASRTRNQPQHF	TGTGCCAGTCGGACAAGAAATCAGCCCCAGCATTTT
TRBV11-2	.	.	TRBJ1-4	CASSLAGEKLFF	TGTGCCAGCAGCTTAGCGGGAGAAAAACTGTTTTTT
TRBV7-2	.	.	TRBJ2-2	CASSPQGPNTGELFF	TGTGCCAGCAGCCCTCAGGGGCCGAACACCGGGGAGCTGTTTTTT
TRBV7-2	.	.	TRBJ1-5	CASSLANGNQPQHF	TGTGCCAGCAGCTTAGCGAACGGTAATCAGCCCCAGCATTTT
TRBV19	.	.	TRBJ2-1	CASRGRGDYNEQFF	TGTGCCAGTAGGGGCAGGGGGGACTACAATGAGCAGTTCTTC